The 23 T cell receptor beta chains below all came from one sample that was sequenced in a study of cytomegalovirus exposure and HLA in healthy donors (dated by TCRdb to between 2016 and 2019). The method was the immunoSEQ multiplex PCR assay. For the multiplex PCR, a mixture combining 60 forward primers for TCR Vbeta segments and 13 reverse primers for TCR Jbeta segments was used. TCRdb took over this immuneACCESS table, retaining in-frame rearrangements with V and J assigned. Such tables are incomplete; in checked studies, under half of the missing clones stem from an unresolved V gene, and the remainder is unexplained. This sample's table lists some 47,000 clones. 2.1% of the sample comes from the top ten. The sample consisted of PBMCs. Every receptor here comes from a woman in her forties in good health and CMV-seronegative.

This chain joins TRBV4-1 and TRBJ2-5, with 11 bases identical to TRBD1. The end of the DNA is better explained by TRBJ2-7, so the J call may be wrong. Germline V CDR1 and CDR2: MGHRA, YSYEKL. CDR3 size: 17 residues. For the CDR3, the DNA is TGCGCCAGCAGCCCTCGTCGGACAGGGGGCACCAGGAACGAGCAGTACTTC. Protein product: CASSPRRTGGTRNEQYF.

The rearrangement uses TRBV7-8 and TRBJ2-7; 7 bases map to TRBD1. The germline CDR1 and CDR2 sequences are SGHVS and FQNEAQ. V lost 5 bases and J lost 3; bases outside the gene matches: 10. The CDR3 covers 15 residues. This chain's CDR3 is CASSREQGTSYEQYF. DNA of the CDR3: TGTGCCAGCAGCCGAGAACAGGGGACAAGCTACGAGCAGTACTTC.

The gene calls are TRBV9 and TRBJ1-1; no firm D call. V shed 4 bases and J shed 4 bases, with 17 bases lying between them. The CDR3 contains 15 residues. Germline V CDR1 and CDR2: SGDLS, YYNGEE. The CDR3 DNA follows: TGTGCCAGCAGCCTCGATTTCGCGGGAACCACTGAAGCTTTCTTT. This translates into CASSLDFAGTTEAFF. Using reference TRBV9 and TRBJ1-1 for the parts outside the CDR3, the full variable domain is DSGVTQTPKHLITATGQRVTLRCSPRSGDLSVYWYQQSLDQGLQFLIQYYNGEERAKGNILERFSAQQFPDLHSELNLSSLELGDSALYFCASSLDFAGTTEAFFGQGTRLTVV.

J is TRBJ1-6 and V is TRBV6-1, with unresolved D. The CDR3 has 14 residues. The germline V gene encodes CDR1 MNHNS and CDR2 SASEGT. V lost 6 bases and J 4 bases, leaving 10 bases between the germline ends. The CDR3 nucleotides are TGTGCCAGCAGCGCCGGTCCGTATAATTCACCCCTCCACTTT. This gives the protein CASSAGPYNSPLHF.

The rearrangement uses TRBV6-5 and TRBJ2-3; D perhaps matches TRBD2 (7 bases). V was cut by 6 bases and J by 6 bases, with 19 bases left in between. The CDR3 spans 15 residues. Germline V CDR1 and CDR2: MNHEY, SVGAGI. CDR3 sequence reads: CASSLAEGGGDTQYF. The CDR3 nucleotides read TGTGCCAGCAGCCTTGCCGAGGGGGGAGGGGATACGCAGTATTTT.

This chain links TRBV18 with TRBJ1-1; D call uncertain. The CDR3 consists of 15 residues. Germline lookup yields CDR1 KGHSH and CDR2 LQKENI. Trimming stripped 1 base from V and 0 bases from J, with 9 bases between. CDR3 bases: TGTGCCAGCTCACCACTGATGGCGGTGAACACTGAAGCTTTCTTT. It is translated as CASSPLMAVNTEAFF.

The rearrangement uses TRBV11-3 and TRBJ1-1; no reliable D call. Germline loops: CDR1 SGHNT, CDR2 YENEEA. V lost 1 base and J 7 bases, leaving 19 bases between the germline ends. The CDR3 length is 16 residues. In DNA form, the CDR3 reads TGTGCCAGCAGCTTAGTCCGGGTACGAGGCCCCGGTGAAGCTTTCTTT. This sequence encodes CASSLVRVRGPGEAFF.

The chain couples TRBV13 to TRBJ1-5; the match to TRBD1 covers 7 bases. CDR1 is PRHDT, CDR2 FYEKMQ, per germline (reference sequence). The J segment lost 4 bases and the V segment lost 7 bases, leaving 7 bases of the junction unmatched. The CDR3 extends over 14 amino acids. The CDR3 spells CASTMGQKNQPQHF. The DNA for the CDR3 is TGTGCCAGCACCATGGGACAGAAAAATCAGCCCCAGCATTTT. The full variable domain, with the rest looked up from reference TRBV13 and TRBJ1-5, is AAGVIQSPRHLIKEKRETATLKCYPIPRHDTVYWYQQGPGQDPQFLISFYEKMQSDKGSIPDRFSAQQFSDYHSELNMSSLELGDSALYFCASTMGQKNQPQHFGDGTRLSIL.

J is TRBJ2-5 and V is TRBV18; D uncertain. V lost 6 bases to trimming and J lost 3 bases, with 11 bases between them. The CDR3 is 13 amino acids. Germline CDR1 KGHSH, CDR2 LQKENI. Written as DNA, the CDR3 is TGTGCCAGCTCTCTGAGACGGGAAGAGACCCAGTACTTC. This gives the protein CASSLRREETQYF.

V usage is TRBV6-1 and J usage is TRBJ1-3; D call uncertain. V gave up 11 bases and J gave up 4 bases, with 15 bases separating them. The germline V gene encodes CDR1 MNHNS and CDR2 SASEGT. This CDR3 spans 13 amino acids. CDR3 in amino acids: CAGPPGSGNTIYF. CDR3 in DNA: TGTGCCGGCCCCCCAGGTTCCGGAAACACCATATATTTT.

V and J are TRBV15 and TRBJ1-4; TRBD1 agrees at 7 bases. CDR1 and CDR2 (germline): LNHNV, YYDKDF (reference sequence). The CDR3 is made up of 15 amino acids. V lost 1 base, J lost 7 bases, and 6 bases stayed unmatched. The CDR3 nucleotides read TGTGCCACCAGCAGAGGGGGTGCAGGGGGTGAAAAACTGTTTTTT. Translating gives CATSRGGAGGEKLFF.

The chain combines TRBV4-1 with TRBJ1-5; 7 bases are a match to TRBD1. Germline trimming cut 4 bases from V and 0 bases from J; bases unmatched to any gene: 12. The CDR3 consists of 18 residues. Germline V lookup: CDR1 MGHRA, CDR2 YSYEKL. In nucleotides, the CDR3 is TGCGCCAGCAGCCCCTCCGTTCGACAGGGAGATAGCAATCAGCCCCAGCATTTT. The encoded protein is CASSPSVRQGDSNQPQHF.

The J gene is TRBJ1-1, the V gene TRBV6-5, with D possibly being TRBD1 (6 bases). Germline CDR1 MNHEY, CDR2 SVGAGI. This CDR3 region has 13 residues. Between the trimmed V and J ends, which lost 7 bases and 8 bases, there was a span of 17 bases. DNA of the CDR3: TGTGCCAGCACCCCCCACGTGGACAGAGAAGCTTTCTTT. Its translation is CASTPHVDREAFF.

This CDR3 is CASTEIQGTEAFF. The DNA of the CDR3 is TGTGCCAGCACCGAAATACAGGGAACTGAAGCTTTCTTT. The chain couples TRBV6-1 to TRBJ1-1, with a tentative D call TRBD1 (6 bases). Germline V gene lookup returns CDR1 MNHNS and CDR2 SASEGT. Trimming shortened V by 7 bases and J by 5 bases, and 14 bases separated the two germline ends. There are 13 residues in the CDR3.

This chain links TRBV19 with TRBJ1-2; possible D gene TRBD1, 5 bases. V was clipped by 2 bases and J by 0 bases, with 16 bases between them. This CDR3 contains 17 residues. CDR1 and CDR2 from the germline V gene are LNHDA and SQIVND (reference sequence). The CDR3 reads CASSINWGRTANYGYTF. For the CDR3, the DNA is TGTGCCAGTAGTATAAATTGGGGCAGAACAGCTAACTATGGCTACACCTTC.

The V and J genes are TRBV4-2 and TRBJ1-4; 8 positions agree with TRBD1. Trimming removed 2 bases from V and 8 bases from J; junction bases left unmatched: 13. This CDR3 has 17 residues. Germline values: CDR1 LGHNA, CDR2 YNFKEQ. CDR3 coding DNA: TGTGCCAGCAGCCAACCCCCCGGACAGGGAAGTTACGAAAAACTGTTTTTT. This translates into CASSQPPGQGSYEKLFF.

This chain links TRBV6-5 with TRBJ2-7; 7 bases fit TRBD2. The germline CDR1 and CDR2 sequences are MNHEY and SVGAGI. Losses at the gene ends were 6 bases for V and 7 bases for J; bases not matched to a gene: 12. The CDR3 runs 14 residues. CDR3 in amino acids: CASSPTREAGEQYF. The CDR3 DNA reads TGTGCCAGCAGCCCCACCAGGGAAGCGGGAGAGCAGTACTTC.

The chain combines TRBV5-6 with TRBJ1-1, with D possibly being TRBD1 (6 bases). Trimming cost V 1 base and J 6 bases, with 16 bases left between them. This CDR3 region has 15 residues. CDR1 and CDR2 from the germline V gene are SGHDT and YYEEEE. The CDR3 DNA sequence: TGTGCCAGCAGCTTGATCGGGACAACTAAGCCTGAAGCTTTCTTT. Its protein is CASSLIGTTKPEAFF.

The V and J genes are TRBV6-5 and TRBJ1-6; D is uncertain. The CDR3 is made up of 13 amino acids. The V end was cut by 7 bases, the J end by 8 bases, with 12 bases between. CDR1 and CDR2 (germline): MNHEY, SVGAGI. The CDR3 sequence: CASTQEGYSPLHF. The CDR3 nucleotides are TGTGCCAGCACCCAAGAGGGCTATTCACCCCTCCACTTT.

This chain uses TRBV6-6 with TRBJ2-7, with D hard to call. Germline V gives CDR1 MNHNY, CDR2 SVGAGI (reference sequence). CDR3 length: 12 residues. V gave up 0 bases and J gave up 6 bases, with 6 bases separating them. In DNA, the CDR3 is TGTGCCAGCAGTTACTCGGCCTCCGAGCAGTACTTC. Its protein is CASSYSASEQYF.

The chain employs TRBV5-1 and TRBJ2-5; D might be TRBD2 (5 bases). The CDR3 is 14 residues long. V was clipped by 0 bases and J by 11 bases, with 17 bases between them. Germline V gene sequence: CDR1 SGHRS, CDR2 YFSETQ. The CDR3 loop is CASSLAVGIGEQYF. CDR3 nucleotides: TGCGCCAGCAGCTTGGCGGTAGGGATTGGGGAGCAGTACTTC.

The chain employs TRBV5-1 and TRBJ2-1; TRBD2 agrees at 11 bases. The CDR3 is 15 amino acids. Germline trimming cut 4 bases from V and 7 bases from J; bases unmatched to any gene: 7. Germline V CDR1 and CDR2: SGHRS, YFSETQ. The CDR3 nucleotides read TGCGCCAGCAGCAGTAGCGGGGGGGCCTGGAATGAGCAGTTCTTC. It codes for CASSSSGGAWNEQFF.

This chain joins TRBV19 and TRBJ1-5; D is uncertain. Trimming took 3 bases from V and 7 from J, leaving 10 bases between them. The length of the CDR3 is 13 residues. Germline CDR1 LNHDA, CDR2 SQIVND (reference sequence). The DNA of the CDR3 is TGTGCCAGTAGTATGGGCCCTCGCCAGCCCCAGCATTTT. It translates to CASSMGPRQPQHF.